This TCR beta chain emerged from a study of blood T cells in healthy people across ages. Whole-study context: About one barcoded TCR beta cDNA was captured per two T cells. Study results and limitations: Long-lived donors exceeded aged donors in naive CD4+ cells and diversity.

Investigators took about 9.2 milliliters of peripheral blood from every donor. Together with a sample-barcoded 5' primer, a J-beta primer mix was included in a second PCR lasting roughly 7 to 11 cycles. A template-switch adaptor with 12 random nucleotides tagged each cDNA molecule. TCRdb re-derived calls from the 5' RACE reads in MiXCR, one entry per CDR3 protein. The data hold about 1.6 million distinct CDR3 sequences, with about 32% observed a single time. A word on this clonotype: As yet, its antigen is unknown.

Germline V gene sequence: CDR1 SGHRS, CDR2 YFSETQ. CDR3 length: 14 amino acids. The V end lost 6 bases, the J end lost 4 bases, and 11 bases lay between the germline ends. This clonotype was sampled from a woman in her 30s in good health. Sample: blood. V gene TRBV5-1 combines with J gene TRBJ2-6; D uncertain. The CDR3 DNA reads TGCGCCAGCACATTTATATCCGGGGCCAACGTCCTGACTTTC. Its protein product is CASTFISGANVLTF.